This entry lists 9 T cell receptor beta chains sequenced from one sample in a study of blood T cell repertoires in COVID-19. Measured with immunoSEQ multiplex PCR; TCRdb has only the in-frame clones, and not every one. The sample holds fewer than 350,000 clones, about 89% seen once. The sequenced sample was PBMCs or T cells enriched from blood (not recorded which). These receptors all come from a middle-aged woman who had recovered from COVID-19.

The CDR3 DNA reads as TGTGCCAGCAGCTTGGGTGACAGGACTAATGAAAAACTGTTTTTT. It encodes CASSLGDRTNEKLFF. The rearrangement links TRBV11-2 to TRBJ1-4; TRBD1 is a possible D gene (6 bases). The CDR3 is made up of 15 amino acids. Per the germline V gene, CDR1 is SGHAT and CDR2 is FQNNGV. V was cut by 3 bases and J by 2 bases, with 10 bases left in between.

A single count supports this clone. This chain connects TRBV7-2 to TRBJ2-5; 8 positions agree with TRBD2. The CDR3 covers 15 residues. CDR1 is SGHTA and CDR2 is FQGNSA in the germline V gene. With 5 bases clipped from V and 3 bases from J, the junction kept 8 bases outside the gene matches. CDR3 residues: CASSTPGLGEETQYF. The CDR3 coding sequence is TGTGCCAGCAGCACCCCGGGACTAGGAGAAGAGACCCAGTACTTC.

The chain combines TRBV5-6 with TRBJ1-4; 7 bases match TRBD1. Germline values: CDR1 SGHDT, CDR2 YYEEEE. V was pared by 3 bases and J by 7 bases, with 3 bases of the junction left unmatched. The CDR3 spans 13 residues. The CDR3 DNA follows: TGTGCCAGCAGCTCAGGGGGAGGTGAAAAACTGTTTTTT. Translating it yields CASSSGGGEKLFF.

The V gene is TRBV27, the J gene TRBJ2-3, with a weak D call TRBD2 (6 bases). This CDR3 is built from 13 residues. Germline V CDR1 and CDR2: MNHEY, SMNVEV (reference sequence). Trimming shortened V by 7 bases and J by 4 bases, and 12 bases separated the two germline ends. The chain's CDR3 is CASKRELADTQYF. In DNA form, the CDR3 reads TGTGCCAGCAAACGGGAGTTGGCAGATACGCAGTATTTT.

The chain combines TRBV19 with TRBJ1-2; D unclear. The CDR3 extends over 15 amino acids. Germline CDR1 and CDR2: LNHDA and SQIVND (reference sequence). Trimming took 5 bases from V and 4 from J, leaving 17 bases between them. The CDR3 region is CASSPPGVGTYGYTF. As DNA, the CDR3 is TGTGCCAGTAGTCCGCCCGGGGTGGGTACCTATGGCTACACCTTC.

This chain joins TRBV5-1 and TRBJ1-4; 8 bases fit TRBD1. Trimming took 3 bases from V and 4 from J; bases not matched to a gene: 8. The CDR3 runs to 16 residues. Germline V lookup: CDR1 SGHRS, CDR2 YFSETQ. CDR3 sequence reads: CASSSKGQVYNEKLFF. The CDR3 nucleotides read TGCGCCAGCAGCTCAAAGGGACAGGTTTATAATGAAAAACTGTTTTTT.

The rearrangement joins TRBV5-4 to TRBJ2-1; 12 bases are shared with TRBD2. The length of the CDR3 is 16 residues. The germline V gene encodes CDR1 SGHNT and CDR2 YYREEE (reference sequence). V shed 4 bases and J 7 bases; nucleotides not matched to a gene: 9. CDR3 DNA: TGTGCCAGCAGCGTGCCCCGGCTAGCGGGGGGGAATGAGCAGTTCTTC. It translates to CASSVPRLAGGNEQFF.

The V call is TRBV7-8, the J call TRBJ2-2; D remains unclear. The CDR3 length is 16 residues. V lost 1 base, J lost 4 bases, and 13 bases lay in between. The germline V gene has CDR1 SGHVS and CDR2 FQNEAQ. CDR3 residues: CASSLGSFGFTGELFF. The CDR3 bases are TGTGCCAGCAGCTTAGGTAGCTTTGGATTCACCGGGGAGCTGTTTTTT.

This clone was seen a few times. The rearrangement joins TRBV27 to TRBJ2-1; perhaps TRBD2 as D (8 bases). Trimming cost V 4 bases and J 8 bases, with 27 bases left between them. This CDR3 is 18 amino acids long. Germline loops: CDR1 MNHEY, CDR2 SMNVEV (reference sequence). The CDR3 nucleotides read TGTGCCAGCAGTTCGAGTTCCCTAGGGGGCGGGAGGTCCGATGAGCAGTTCTTC. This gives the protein CASSSSSLGGGRSDEQFF.